These T cell receptor beta chains were read from a single sample in a study of cytomegalovirus exposure and HLA in healthy donors. Only in-frame clones appear in the TCRdb table, and some are missing; sequencing was by immunoSEQ multiplex PCR. The sample has roughly 160,000 clones, 80% to 90% seen once. The sample consisted of PBMCs. The receptors were sampled from a woman between 25 and 40 years old in good health and CMV-seropositive. CDR3s include the opening cysteine and the closing phenylalanine or tryptophan. Fields, in order: J gene, V gene, clone size, D gene, CDR3 protein, CDR3 DNA. A D gene is named only where the DNA matches it firmly. Clone size is not always given. Where it is, it says once, few, many or a class for expanded clones.

J: TRBJ2-5
V: TRBV4-2
size: -
D: TRBD2
CDR3: CASSQTREGGGTQYF
DNA: TGTGCCAGCAGCCAAACCCGGGAGGGGGGAGGGACCCAGTACTTC

J: TRBJ2-6
V: TRBV18
size: -
D: -
CDR3: CASSPSVRSPGANVLTF
DNA: TGTGCCAGCTCACCCAGCGTTCGGAGCCCTGGGGCCAACGTCCTGACTTTC

J: TRBJ1-6
V: TRBV19
size: once
D: -
CDR3: CASSIGGSPLHF
DNA: TGTGCCAGTAGTATAGGAGGCTCACCCCTCCACTTT

J: TRBJ1-6
V: TRBV7-9
size: -
D: TRBD1
CDR3: CASSSDRVLHF
DNA: TGTGCCAGCAGCTCCGACAGGGTCCTCCACTTT

J: TRBJ1-1
V: TRBV7-9
size: -
D: -
CDR3: CASSTAGRGAFF
DNA: TGTGCCAGCAGCACCGCAGGGCGTGGTGCTTTCTTT

J: TRBJ1-6
V: TRBV4-1
size: -
D: TRBD1
CDR3: CASSQKDRRNSPLHF
DNA: TGCGCCAGCAGCCAGAAGGACAGGCGGAATTCACCCCTCCACTTT

J: TRBJ1-1
V: TRBV19
size: -
D: -
CDR3: CASSKAGQRNTEAFF
DNA: TGTGCCAGTAGTAAGGCTGGACAAAGGAACACTGAAGCTTTCTTT

J: TRBJ2-1
V: TRBV1
size: -
D: -
CDR3: CTSSQVAYYNEQFF
DNA: TGCACCAGCAGCCAAGTGGCTTACTACAATGAGCAGTTCTTC

J: TRBJ1-2
V: TRBV7-9
size: -
D: TRBD1
CDR3: CASSHIRDRNRDGYTF
DNA: TGTGCCAGCAGCCACATCCGGGACAGAAACAGAGATGGCTACACCTTC

J: TRBJ1-2
V: TRBV6-8
size: -
D: TRBD1
CDR3: CASSYWSSLRRQGAGGYTF
DNA: TGTGCCAGCAGTTACTGGTCCTCCCTCCGAAGACAGGGGGCGGGGGGCTACACCTTC

J: TRBJ2-3
V: TRBV7-8
size: once
D: -
CDR3: CASSHLDTQYF
DNA: TGTGCCAGCAGCCACTTAGATACGCAGTATTTT

J: TRBJ2-7
V: TRBV19
size: -
D: -
CDR3: CATLYEQYF
DNA: TGTGCCACCCTCTACGAGCAGTACTTC

J: TRBJ2-1
V: TRBV27
size: -
D: -
CDR3: CASRVLGSGNEQFF
DNA: TGTGCCAGCAGAGTCCTTGGGTCGGGCAATGAGCAGTTCTTC

J: TRBJ2-7
V: TRBV7-2
size: -
D: TRBD2
CDR3: CASSLGLAGGLDEQYF
DNA: TGTGCCAGCAGCTTAGGACTAGCGGGGGGGCTCGACGAGCAGTACTTC

J: TRBJ1-2
V: TRBV18
size: -
D: -
CDR3: CASSPRSENGYTF
DNA: TGTGCCAGCTCACCAAGGAGTGAGAATGGCTACACCTTC

J: TRBJ2-1
V: TRBV10-3
size: few
D: TRBD2
CDR3: CAISESGSGVYNEQFF
DNA: TGTGCCATCAGTGAGTCAGGTAGCGGGGTTTACAATGAGCAGTTCTTC

J: TRBJ2-2
V: TRBV6-4
size: -
D: TRBD1
CDR3: CASSATGGGTGELFF
DNA: TGTGCCAGCAGCGCGACAGGGGGGGGCACCGGGGAGCTGTTTTTT

J: TRBJ2-7
V: TRBV5-6
size: -
D: -
CDR3: CASSLVGQRF
DNA: TGTGCCAGCAGCTTGGTAGGACAGCGCTTC

J: TRBJ1-1
V: TRBV6-6
size: -
D: -
CDR3: CASSYRGRTEAFF
DNA: TGTGCCAGCAGTTACAGGGGTCGCACTGAAGCTTTCTTT

J: TRBJ2-1
V: TRBV27
size: few
D: TRBD1
CDR3: CASSPAQGRPYNEQFF
DNA: TGTGCCAGCAGTCCTGCACAGGGGAGACCCTACAATGAGCAGTTCTTC

J: TRBJ2-1
V: TRBV13
size: -
D: TRBD2
CDR3: CASSLKAGGRGSYNEQFF
DNA: TGTGCCAGCAGCTTAAAAGCGGGGGGGCGCGGCTCCTACAATGAGCAGTTCTTC

J: TRBJ1-3
V: TRBV7-8
size: -
D: -
CDR3: CASSLGQGGNTIYF
DNA: TGTGCCAGCAGCTTAGGGCAGGGTGGAAACACCATATATTTT

J: TRBJ2-3
V: TRBV5-6
size: -
D: TRBD2
CDR3: CASSWLSGEFTDTQYF
DNA: TGTGCCAGCAGCTGGCTTAGCGGGGAGTTCACAGATACGCAGTATTTT

J: TRBJ1-2
V: TRBV7-2
size: -
D: TRBD1
CDR3: CASSLARDREGYTF
DNA: TGTGCCAGCAGCTTAGCTCGGGACAGGGAAGGCTACACCTTC

J: TRBJ2-3
V: TRBV4-1
size: -
D: -
CDR3: CASSPRFSAEGTDTQYF
DNA: TGCGCCAGCAGCCCCCGTTTTTCGGCGGAAGGCACAGATACGCAGTATTTT

J: TRBJ2-3
V: TRBV18
size: -
D: TRBD2
CDR3: CASSPPGLGKESQYF
DNA: TGTGCCAGCTCACCACCGGGACTAGGAAAGGAGTCGCAGTATTTT

J: TRBJ1-2
V: TRBV2
size: -
D: -
CDR3: CASSRSGFGYGYTF
DNA: TGTGCCAGCAGTAGGTCAGGTTTTGGCTATGGCTACACCTTC

J: TRBJ1-2
V: TRBV27
size: -
D: -
CDR3: CASSPREAVYGYTF
DNA: TGTGCCAGCAGTCCCCGGGAGGCAGTCTATGGCTACACCTTC

J: TRBJ1-1
V: TRBV12-5
size: -
D: -
CDR3: CASGFTQGPLNTEAFF
DNA: TGTGCTAGTGGTTTTACTCAGGGTCCCCTGAACACTGAAGCTTTCTTT

J: TRBJ1-1
V: TRBV4-2
size: -
D: -
CDR3: CASSPQVNAEAFF
DNA: TGTGCCAGCAGCCCCCAGGTTAACGCTGAAGCTTTCTTT

J: TRBJ2-1
V: TRBV7-9
size: -
D: -
CDR3: CASSLTMSTNEQFF
DNA: TGTGCCAGCAGCTTAACCATGAGCACTAATGAGCAGTTCTTC

J: TRBJ2-1
V: TRBV5-1
size: -
D: TRBD1
CDR3: CASSLVTGGAGYEQFF
DNA: TGCGCCAGCAGCCTGGTTACAGGGGGCGCAGGGTATGAGCAGTTCTTC

J: TRBJ2-5
V: TRBV5-4
size: -
D: -
CDR3: CASSLVRGALGETQYF
DNA: TGTGCCAGCAGCTTGGTTCGGGGGGCGCTTGGGGAGACCCAGTACTTC

J: TRBJ2-3
V: TRBV7-2
size: few
D: -
CDR3: CASSLSPGDTQYF
DNA: TGTGCCAGCAGCTTGAGTCCCGGGGATACGCAGTATTTT

J: TRBJ1-6
V: TRBV6-6
size: -
D: -
CDR3: CASRDGTYYSPLHF
DNA: TGTGCCAGCAGGGACGGGACTTACTATTCACCCCTCCACTTT

J: TRBJ2-7
V: TRBV7-2
size: -
D: -
CDR3: CASSPRLNSYEQYF
DNA: TGTGCCAGCAGCCCCCGACTTAACTCCTACGAGCAGTACTTC

J: TRBJ2-2
V: TRBV2
size: few
D: TRBD2
CDR3: CASRETSGGAHGELFF
DNA: TGTGCCAGCAGGGAAACTAGCGGGGGGGCCCACGGGGAGCTGTTTTTT

J: TRBJ2-7
V: TRBV18
size: -
D: TRBD1
CDR3: CASSPLAQGAGEQYF
DNA: TGTGCCAGCTCACCACTTGCACAGGGGGCAGGGGAGCAGTACTTC

J: TRBJ1-5
V: TRBV2
size: -
D: TRBD1
CDR3: CASRQGVVGQPQHF
DNA: TGTGCCAGCAGACAGGGGGTTGTCGGCCAGCCCCAGCATTTT

J: TRBJ2-5
V: TRBV7-7
size: -
D: -
CDR3: CASSQGGVGETQYF
DNA: TGTGCCAGCAGCCAAGGGGGGGTTGGAGAGACCCAGTACTTC

J: TRBJ2-2
V: TRBV13
size: -
D: TRBD2
CDR3: CASSPTSGGAGELFF
DNA: TGTGCCAGCAGCCCGACTAGCGGGGGGGCCGGGGAGCTGTTTTTT

J: TRBJ2-7
V: TRBV7-8
size: -
D: -
CDR3: CASSLVLDFEQYF
DNA: TGTGCCAGCAGCTTAGTCCTCGACTTTGAGCAGTACTTC

J: TRBJ2-7
V: TRBV19
size: -
D: -
CDR3: CASTLQYGAYEQYF
DNA: TGTGCCAGTACCCTACAGTACGGGGCCTACGAGCAGTACTTC

J: TRBJ1-2
V: TRBV2
size: -
D: TRBD1
CDR3: CASSGGQGRGYTF
DNA: TGTGCCAGCAGTGGGGGACAGGGTAGGGGCTACACCTTC

J: TRBJ1-2
V: TRBV7-2
size: -
D: -
CDR3: CASSYTSNYGYTF
DNA: TGTGCCAGCAGCTATACATCTAACTATGGCTACACCTTC

J: TRBJ2-5
V: TRBV7-9
size: -
D: -
CDR3: CSSSGGKETQYF
DNA: TGTTCCAGCAGCGGAGGGAAAGAGACCCAGTACTTC

J: TRBJ2-7
V: TRBV4-1
size: -
D: TRBD1
CDR3: CASSQDRDRVYEQYF
DNA: TGCGCCAGCAGCCAAGATCGGGACAGGGTCTACGAGCAGTACTTC

J: TRBJ2-2
V: TRBV4-3
size: -
D: TRBD2
CDR3: CASSQVSLSGGWTGELFF
DNA: TGCGCCAGCAGCCAAGTGTCTCTTAGCGGGGGGTGGACCGGGGAGCTGTTTTTT

J: TRBJ2-2
V: TRBV10-1
size: -
D: TRBD2
CDR3: CASSEEGTSGGANTGELFF
DNA: TGCGCCAGCAGTGAGGAAGGGACTAGCGGGGGGGCGAACACCGGGGAGCTGTTTTTT

J: TRBJ2-7
V: TRBV4-3
size: -
D: TRBD1
CDR3: CASSHWTGNSYEQCF
DNA: TGCGCCAGCAGCCATTGGACAGGAAATTCCTACGAGCAGTGCTTC

J: TRBJ2-7
V: TRBV2
size: -
D: TRBD2
CDR3: CASSDSRGGTYEQYF
DNA: TGTGCCAGCAGTGACTCGCGGGGGGGTACCTACGAGCAGTACTTC

J: TRBJ1-2
V: TRBV20-1
size: -
D: -
CDR3: CSAGRVDGCTF
DNA: TGCAGTGCTGGGCGGGTGGATGGCTGCACCTTC

J: TRBJ1-1
V: TRBV5-1
size: -
D: TRBD1
CDR3: CASSFLLGQGAGGTEAFF
DNA: TGCGCCAGCAGCTTCCTTTTGGGACAGGGGGCGGGCGGCACTGAAGCTTTCTTT